Listed below are T cell receptor beta chains from one sample, sequenced in a study of blood T cell repertoires in COVID-19. The repertoire was sequenced with immunoSEQ multiplex PCR; TCRdb's copy has only in-frame clones and lacks some. This table has about 64,000 clones, roughly four fifths appearing once. The sequencing input was peripheral blood. The source is a human donor in a cohort sampled during active COVID-19. CDR3s include the opening cysteine and the closing phenylalanine or tryptophan. The D gene is left open where the match is weak. Clone size is given for some rows only: seen once, a few or many times, or a class if the clone is expanded.

-,TRBJ2-5,TRBD2,18,TRBV20-1,TGCAGTGCTAGTAGGGGACTAGCGGGGGGACAGTACCAAGAGACCCAGTACTTC,CSASRGLAGGQYQETQYF
-,TRBJ1-5,-,16,TRBV2,TGTGCCAGCACTCTCCCTGGGGGGACGGGCAATCAGCCCCAGCATTTT,CASTLPGGTGNQPQHF
-,TRBJ1-2,-,12,TRBV29-1,TGCAGCGTTGACGCAACAGGGTATCGCTACACCTTC,CSVDATGYRYTF
-,TRBJ1-1,-,16,TRBV4-3,TGCGCCAGCAGCCAGTCCGGGGGTTTTCCGAACACTGAAGCTTTCTTT,CASSQSGGFPNTEAFF
-,TRBJ2-2,-,16,TRBV21-1,TGTGCCAGCAGCACCTCCGGGACACCCCTCGGCGGGGAGCTGTTTTTT,CASSTSGTPLGGELFF
-,TRBJ2-5,TRBD1,14,TRBV15,TGTGCCACCAGCCGGGGACAGGGGACCGGGACCCAGTACTTC,CATSRGQGTGTQYF
-,TRBJ2-3,TRBD2,15,TRBV4-2,TGTGCCAGCAGCCAAGCCAGCGGGGTCACAGATACGCAGTATTTT,CASSQASGVTDTQYF
-,TRBJ2-2,TRBD1,14,TRBV24-1,TGTGCCACCAGCGGGACAGGGGCGGCCGGGGAGCTGTTTTTT,CATSGTGAAGELFF
-,TRBJ1-1,-,16,TRBV6-2/TRBV6-3,TGTGCCAGCAGTCCGCACAGGACAGAGATGAACACTGAAGCTTTCTTT,CASSPHRTEMNTEAFF
-,TRBJ1-6,TRBD1,15,TRBV5-1,TGCGCCAGCAGCGGGACGGGACAGGGGACTTCACCCCTCCACTTT,CASSGTGQGTSPLHF
-,TRBJ2-6,TRBD1,17,TRBV5-5,TGTGCCAGCAGCTTGTGGGACAGAGACTCTGGGGCCAACGTCCTGACTTTC,CASSLWDRDSGANVLTF
-,TRBJ2-3,TRBD1,18,TRBV7-3,TGTGCCAGCAGGTCAAGGGGGCTCGGGACGGAAGGCACAGATACGCAGTATTTT,CASRSRGLGTEGTDTQYF
once,TRBJ2-3,-,14,TRBV3-1/TRBV3-2,TGTGCCAGCAGCCAAGACAGGAGCACAGATACGCAGTATTTT,CASSQDRSTDTQYF
few,TRBJ1-5,-,16,TRBV7-8,TGTGCCAGCAGCTTAGAAGGGGTCGTTAGGAATCAGCCCCAGCATTTT,CASSLEGVVRNQPQHF
-,TRBJ2-6,-,15,TRBV28,TGTGCCAGCAGCTCACGGAGGACTGGGGCCAACGTCCTGACTTTC,CASSSRRTGANVLTF
-,TRBJ2-7,TRBD2,14,TRBV6-2/TRBV6-3,TGTGCCAGCAGTGAGCGGGGTGGGATCTACGAGCAGTACTTC,CASSERGGIYEQYF
-,TRBJ1-2,TRBD1,16,TRBV7-9,TGTGCCAGCAGCAAGGGGACAGAGGGTTATAACTATGGCTACACCTTC,CASSKGTEGYNYGYTF
few,TRBJ1-1,-,13,TRBV19,TGTGCCAGTAGCAAGACAGGTACCACTGAAGCTTTCTTT,CASSKTGTTEAFF
few,TRBJ2-5,TRBD2,14,TRBV6-5,TGTGCCAGCAGTCCCGGGGGGATTCAAGAGACCCAGTACTTC,CASSPGGIQETQYF
-,TRBJ2-5,TRBD2,16,TRBV9,TGTGCCAGCAGCCCCCAAGCGGGGGGGGTCCAAGAGACCCAGTACTTC,CASSPQAGGVQETQYF
-,TRBJ2-2,-,14,TRBV7-7,TGTGCCAGCAGCCGGACTTCGAACACCGGGGAGCTGTTTTTT,CASSRTSNTGELFF
-,TRBJ1-4,TRBD1,15,TRBV6-5,TGTGCCAGCAGTAGGGCAGGGGGTACAGATGAAAAACTGTTTTTT,CASSRAGGTDEKLFF
-,TRBJ2-3,TRBD2,15,TRBV7-3,TGTGCCAGCAGCTTACTAGCGGGAAGCACAGATACGCAGTATTTT,CASSLLAGSTDTQYF
once,TRBJ2-5,-,13,TRBV5-4,TGTGCCAGCAGCGACAACAATCGGGAGACCCAGTACTTC,CASSDNNRETQYF
-,TRBJ2-2,TRBD2,18,TRBV4-2,TGTGCCAGCAGCCAAGATTCCCCGGCGGGGGGGCATCCCGGGGAGCTGTTTTTT,CASSQDSPAGGHPGELFF
-,TRBJ2-7,TRBD2,15,TRBV7-8,TGTGCCAGCAGCTTAGCGACTAGCGGGGGGAACGAGCAGTACTTC,CASSLATSGGNEQYF
-,TRBJ1-2,-,15,TRBV6-5,TGTGCCAGCATTCGACAGCCCCCTAGAAACTATGGCTACACCTTC,CASIRQPPRNYGYTF
few,TRBJ2-3,-,13,TRBV19,TGTGCCAGTAGTCGGGGTGTGACAGATACGCAGTATTTT,CASSRGVTDTQYF
-,TRBJ2-2,TRBD1,15,TRBV7-9,TGTGCCAGCAGCCCCGGGGACAGGGGACACGGGGAGCTGTTTTTT,CASSPGDRGHGELFF
-,TRBJ1-5,TRBD1,15,TRBV6-1,TGTGCCAGCAGGGACGACAGGGGGCCCGGTCAGCCCCAGCATTTT,CASRDDRGPGQPQHF
-,TRBJ2-7,-,11,TRBV2,TGTGCCAGCAGTCCACAGGGCCAGCAGTACTTC,CASSPQGQQYF
few,TRBJ2-7,TRBD1,12,TRBV30,TGTGCCTGGAGTACGGACAGGGACGAGCAGTACTTC,CAWSTDRDEQYF
-,TRBJ2-5,-,14,TRBV3-1/TRBV3-2,TGTGCCAGCAGCCAAGGGGCAGGGATAGAGACCCAGTACTTC,CASSQGAGIETQYF
-,TRBJ1-1,TRBD1,15,TRBV15,TGTGCCACCAGCAGAGAGGCAGGGGGCGACACTGAAGCTTTCTTT,CATSREAGGDTEAFF
-,TRBJ2-1,TRBD1,14,TRBV11-2,TGTGCCAGCAGCGGGGACAGGGAGGCCAATGAGCAGTTCTTC,CASSGDREANEQFF
-,TRBJ2-3,-,15,TRBV7-2,TGTGCCAGCAGCCTAGGGTTGGTTAGTCCCGATACGCAGTATTTT,CASSLGLVSPDTQYF
few,TRBJ2-2,TRBD1,15,TRBV7-3,TGTGCCAGCAGCCCAGGACAGGGGGTTGCCGGGGAGCTGTTTTTT,CASSPGQGVAGELFF
-,TRBJ2-4,-,14,TRBV10-1,TGCGCCAGCAGTGAAAGGGGGTACCCAAACATTCAGTACTTC,CASSERGYPNIQYF
few,TRBJ1-1,-,14,TRBV29-1,TGCAGCGGGACACAGGGTTCATGGAACACTGAAGCTTTCTTT,CSGTQGSWNTEAFF
-,TRBJ2-6,-,16,TRBV27,TGTGCCAGCAGTTTCATTCCGGGGGACGGGGCCAACGTCCTGACTTTC,CASSFIPGDGANVLTF
-,TRBJ2-1,TRBD2,15,TRBV7-2,TGTGCCAGCAGCCCAGGACTAGCGGGGTACAATGAGCAGTTCTTC,CASSPGLAGYNEQFF
-,TRBJ1-5,TRBD1,15,TRBV6-6,TGTGCCAGCAGACCCGGACAGGGGAACAATCAGCCCCAGCATTTT,CASRPGQGNNQPQHF
-,TRBJ1-6,TRBD1,17,TRBV5-4,TGTGCCAGCAGCGTGGGAGGGACAGGGGGACCAGGTTCACCCCTCCACTTT,CASSVGGTGGPGSPLHF
-,TRBJ2-1,-,16,TRBV5-1,TGCGCCAGCAGCTTGGAAGGCCTTGGAGGCTACAATGAGCAGTTCTTC,CASSLEGLGGYNEQFF
once,TRBJ2-4,TRBD2,14,TRBV6-1,TGTGCCAGCAGTGAGTCTAGCGGGGGGGGCATTCAGTACTTC,CASSESSGGGIQYF
-,TRBJ2-5,-,13,TRBV18,TGTGCCAGCTCACCAGGGGCCGCCGAGACCCAGTACTTC,CASSPGAAETQYF
-,TRBJ1-1,-,13,TRBV10-3,TGTGCCATCAGGGAGGGGGAGATGGCTGAAGCTTTCTTT,CAIREGEMAEAFF
-,TRBJ1-5,TRBD1,14,TRBV27,TGTGCCAGCAGTACACGACAGGGGGATCAGCCCCAGCATTTT,CASSTRQGDQPQHF
few,TRBJ1-1,-,15,TRBV9,TGTGCCAGCAGCGAAATCAAGGGGTTCGACACTGAAGCTTTCTTT,CASSEIKGFDTEAFF
once,TRBJ2-2,-,12,TRBV6-6,TGTGCCAGCAGCCCGGGTACCGGGGAGCTGTTTTTT,CASSPGTGELFF
-,TRBJ2-3,TRBD2,16,TRBV11-1,TGTGCCAGCAGCTTAGTCCGGGGGGGCCTCACAGATACGCAGTATTTT,CASSLVRGGLTDTQYF
-,TRBJ1-2,TRBD1,13,TRBV29-1,TGCAGCGCCTGGGGGACAGGAGGATATGGCTACACCTTC,CSAWGTGGYGYTF
medium-sized,TRBJ2-7,TRBD1,15,TRBV28,TGTGCCAGCAGGATGGACAGGGCCTCCTCCTACGAGCAGTACTTC,CASRMDRASSYEQYF
-,TRBJ2-5,TRBD2,14,TRBV2,TGTGCCAGCAGCCCAGCGGGGGGGGGCGAGACCCAGTACTTC,CASSPAGGGETQYF
few,TRBJ2-1,-,13,TRBV5-1,TGCGCCAGCAGCATGGGACGAGGAAATGAGCAGTTCTTC,CASSMGRGNEQFF
-,TRBJ2-5,TRBD2,18,TRBV5-4,TGTGCCAGCAGCGGGCGCGCGACTAGCGGGGGGTTCCAAGAGACCCAGTACTTC,CASSGRATSGGFQETQYF
-,TRBJ2-5,TRBD1,13,TRBV5-6,TGTGCCAGCAGGAGACAGGGGCCAGAGACCCAGTACTTC,CASRRQGPETQYF
-,TRBJ1-5,TRBD1,15,TRBV5-4,TGTGCCAGCAGCCCGGGGACAGGGAACAATCAGCCCCAGCATTTT,CASSPGTGNNQPQHF
-,TRBJ2-1,TRBD1,15,TRBV6-5,TGTGCCAGCAGCCGGGACAGGGGGCTATTCGATGAGCAGTTCTTC,CASSRDRGLFDEQFF